These 27 T cell receptor beta chains were sequenced from one sample in a study of neoadjuvant anti-PD-1 for oral cavity cancer. Produced via immunoSEQ multiplex PCR; TCRdb's table is partial and in-frame only. The table lists some 66,000 clones, around four fifths of them singletons, with approximately 3.6% in the top ten. The material was PBMCs, obtained before nivolumab (anti-PD-1) treatment. The receptors here all came from a person aged 40-85 years with oral cavity squamous cell carcinoma.

V is TRBV19 and J is TRBJ2-7; D possibly uses TRBD1 or TRBD2 (5 bases each). Trimming pared 1 base from V and 5 bases from J, leaving 15 bases between. Germline CDR1 and CDR2: LNHDA and SQIVND (reference sequence). This CDR3 comprises 15 residues. CDR3 loop: CASSIVHGTFNEQYF. The CDR3 DNA is TGTGCCAGTAGTATAGTGCACGGGACGTTCAACGAGCAGTACTTC.

The V gene is TRBV2, the J gene TRBJ1-1; D is unclear. This CDR3 region has 12 residues. From germline, CDR1 is SNHLY and CDR2 FYNNEI. With 3 bases removed from V and 5 bases from J, the gap between germline ends came to 7 bases. The CDR3 spells CASSDAVTEAFF. CDR3 DNA sequence: TGTGCCAGCAGTGACGCGGTTACTGAAGCTTTCTTT.

The rearrangement uses TRBV30 and TRBJ2-7, with D possibly TRBD1 on 6 matching bases. Germline CDR1 and CDR2: GTSNPN and SVGIG (reference sequence). The V end was cut by 5 bases, the J end by 0 bases, with 17 bases between. The CDR3 extends over 15 amino acids. The CDR3 spells CAWSGGAHSSYEQYF. The CDR3 DNA is TGTGCCTGGTCTGGGGGCGCACATAGCTCCTACGAGCAGTACTTC.

V and J are TRBV30 and TRBJ1-4; TRBD1 matches at 10 bases. Germline V gene lookup returns CDR1 GTSNPN and CDR2 SVGIG (reference sequence). The CDR3 has 16 residues. Trimming took 3 bases from V and 7 from J; bases not matched to a gene: 11. This CDR3 is CAWRADRGRVSEKLFF. The CDR3 region has the DNA TGTGCCTGGAGAGCGGACAGGGGGAGAGTAAGTGAAAAACTGTTTTTT.

In DNA, the CDR3 is TGTGCCAGCAGTTATGGAACATATCCCCTCCCTGAAGCTTTCTTT. Translation: CASSYGTYPLPEAFF. The genes are TRBV6-6 and TRBJ1-1; unclear D gene. The germline CDR1 and CDR2 sequences are MNHNY and SVGAGI (reference sequence). Trimming cost V 3 bases and J 6 bases, with 17 bases left between them. The CDR3 is 15 amino acids.

The CDR3 here is CSVAGWSSGGRTDTQYF. The CDR3 region has the DNA TGCAGCGTTGCAGGCTGGAGTAGCGGGGGTCGCACAGATACGCAGTATTTT. J is TRBJ2-3 and V is TRBV29-1; 9 bases agree with TRBD2. V gave up 4 bases and J gave up 1 base; unmatched junction bases: 12. Germline CDR1 and CDR2: SQVTM and ANQGSEA. This CDR3 region has 17 residues.

The CDR3 sequence is CASSDRAGGGAEAFF. The CDR3 region has the DNA TGCGCCAGCAGTGATCGCGCCGGAGGAGGCGCTGAAGCTTTCTTT. This rearrangement joins TRBV10-1 to TRBJ1-1; the D is unclear. V was clipped by 3 bases and J by 6 bases, with 17 bases between them. CDR1 is WNHNN, CDR2 SYGVQD, per germline (reference sequence). There are 15 residues in the CDR3.

This CDR3 is CASSEVGRSYEQYF. CDR3 nucleotides: TGCGCCAGCAGTGAGGTGGGACGTTCCTACGAGCAGTACTTC. This chain uses TRBV10-1 with TRBJ2-7; tentatively, D is TRBD1 or TRBD2 (5 bases each). This CDR3 is built from 14 residues. Germline CDR1 and CDR2: WNHNN and SYGVQD (reference sequence). The germline V and J ends were trimmed by 2 bases and 1 base, with 9 bases remaining between them.

DNA of the CDR3: TGTGCCAGCAGCCCAACTCAGGGGGCGAAAACTGAAGCTTTCTTT. Its protein product is CASSPTQGAKTEAFF. This rearrangement joins TRBV7-9 to TRBJ1-1, with TRBD1 identical over 8 bases. CDR1 is SEHNR, CDR2 FQNEAQ, per germline (reference sequence). The CDR3 covers 15 residues. Trimming at V came to 5 bases and at J to 5 bases, leaving 10 bases not matched to a gene.

V and J are TRBV6-1 and TRBJ2-3; 10 nucleotides align to TRBD2. The CDR3 length is 14 residues. CDR1 and CDR2 from the germline V gene are MNHNS and SASEGT. Losses at the gene ends were 4 bases for V and 5 bases for J; bases not matched to a gene: 3. The CDR3 spells CASSVLAGGDTQYF. CDR3 sequence (DNA): TGTGCCAGCAGTGTTTTAGCGGGAGGAGATACGCAGTATTTT.

V gene TRBV28 combines with J gene TRBJ1-1; TRBD1 agrees at 8 bases. Germline trimming cut 5 bases from V and 8 bases from J; bases unmatched to any gene: 4. The CDR3 has 12 residues. Germline V gene sequence: CDR1 MDHEN, CDR2 SYDVKM. The CDR3 here is CASSLNRGEAFF. The CDR3 DNA is TGTGCCAGCAGTCTGAACAGGGGGGAAGCTTTCTTT.

The chain joins TRBV7-9 to TRBJ2-1, with D perhaps TRBD2 (6 bases). CDR1 SEHNR and CDR2 FQNEAQ come from the germline V gene (reference sequence). The CDR3 loop spans 15 amino acids. Deletions cut 1 base from V and 7 bases from J, with 14 bases between. The CDR3 reads CASSLVAGFWNEQFF. CDR3 bases: TGTGCCAGCAGCTTAGTGGCGGGATTTTGGAATGAGCAGTTCTTC. The complete variable domain, with remaining parts taken from reference TRBV7-9 and TRBJ2-1, reads DTGVSQNPRHKITKRGQNVTFRCDPISEHNRLYWYRQTLGQGPEFLTYFQNEAQLEKSRLLSDRFSAERPKGSFSTLEIQRTEQGDSAMYLCASSLVAGFWNEQFFGPGTRLTVL.

The table lists this clone with a count of one. The rearrangement uses TRBV10-3 and TRBJ1-2; D is ambiguous. V gave up 4 bases and J gave up 4 bases, with 10 bases separating them. This CDR3 is 13 amino acids long. Germline V gene lookup returns CDR1 ENHRY and CDR2 SYGVKD. CDR3 residues: CAISVARLYGYTF. The CDR3 nucleotides read TGTGCCATCAGTGTGGCCAGGCTCTATGGCTACACCTTC.

The chain has TRBV7-8 and TRBJ1-2; 8 bases align to TRBD1. This CDR3 comprises 14 residues. Germline values: CDR1 SGHVS, CDR2 FQNEAQ. V lost 6 bases and J lost 6; bases outside the gene matches: 9. This chain's CDR3 is CASRLDRGAHGYTF. CDR3 nucleotides: TGTGCCAGCAGGCTAGACAGGGGAGCCCATGGCTACACCTTC.

The V call is TRBV29-1, the J call TRBJ1-1; 9 positions match TRBD1. Unmatched junction bases numbered 0, after V lost 1 base and J lost 0 bases. This CDR3 is built from 14 residues. The germline V gene has CDR1 SQVTM and CDR2 ANQGSEA. The CDR3 sequence is CSVEGQGVNTEAFF. CDR3 bases: TGCAGCGTTGAAGGACAGGGGGTGAACACTGAAGCTTTCTTT.

This clone was counted a single time. The genes are TRBV2 and TRBJ1-2; D gene uncertain. The CDR3 contains 14 residues. V lost 3 bases to trimming and J lost 2 bases, with 10 bases between them. The V gene's germline CDR1 is SNHLY and CDR2 FYNNEI. The DNA for the CDR3 is TGTGCCAGCAGTGAGAAGGCCACGAACTATGGCTACACCTTC. Translating gives CASSEKATNYGYTF.

The rearrangement joins TRBV7-3 to TRBJ2-7; D may be TRBD2 (6 bases). V gave up 8 bases and J gave up 1 base, with 12 bases separating them. Germline CDR1 SGHTA, CDR2 FQGTGA. CDR3 length: 13 residues. In DNA form, the CDR3 reads TGTGCCAGCTCTATAGCGGCTTCCTACGAGCAGTACTTC. Amino acid sequence: CASSIAASYEQYF.

This rearrangement joins TRBV6-1 to TRBJ2-3; weak D call: TRBD2 (6 bases). This CDR3 contains 14 residues. V was pared by 6 bases and J by 4 bases, with 14 bases between. Germline CDR1 reads MNHNS; CDR2 reads SASEGT. For the CDR3, the DNA is TGTGCCAGCAGCACCGGGACTCTCCCAGATACGCAGTATTTT. Amino acid sequence: CASSTGTLPDTQYF.

This clone is a singleton in its sample. The chain recombines TRBV9 with TRBJ2-7; D possibly uses TRBD1 or TRBD2 (5 bases each). The V gene lost 3 bases and the J gene lost 4 bases, with 11 bases spanning the gap. The CDR3 is made up of 13 amino acids. Germline V gene lookup returns CDR1 SGDLS and CDR2 YYNGEE. The CDR3, as DNA: TGTGCCAGCAGCGGGGGGACCCCTTACGAGCAGTACTTC. Translating it yields CASSGGTPYEQYF.

The chain employs TRBV6-1 and TRBJ2-4; the D is unclear. The CDR3 totals 13 residues. Germline CDR1 MNHNS, CDR2 SASEGT. Trimming took 7 bases from V and 10 from J, leaving 17 bases between them. The CDR3 bases are TGTGCCAGCAAAAGGGAACAGACCGGGATTCAGTACTTC. It translates to CASKREQTGIQYF.

The chain employs TRBV13 and TRBJ1-1, with TRBD1 matching 8 bases. Germline lookup yields CDR1 PRHDT and CDR2 FYEKMQ (reference sequence). V dropped 3 bases and J dropped 0; count of bases not matched to a gene: 3. The CDR3 contains 15 residues. The CDR3 is CASSLDRVMNTEAFF. The CDR3 DNA sequence: TGTGCCAGCAGCTTGGACAGGGTAATGAACACTGAAGCTTTCTTT.

The chain carries TRBV7-6 and TRBJ2-7; 8 bases are a match to TRBD1. Germline V gene lookup returns CDR1 SGHVS and CDR2 FNYEAQ. The junction had 7 bases not matched to a gene; V was cut back by 6 bases and J by 0 bases. The CDR3 has 15 residues. The CDR3 DNA follows: TGTGCCAGCAGGGCGGGACAGGAGGTCTCCTACGAGCAGTACTTC. It codes for CASRAGQEVSYEQYF.

With respect to this clone: This sample also contains other DNA sequences that code for the same CDR3. The gene calls are TRBV11-2 and TRBJ2-7, with 8 bases matching TRBD2. V was clipped by 1 base and J by 2 bases; unmatched bases: 1. CDR3 length: 14 amino acids. From germline, CDR1 is SGHAT and CDR2 FQNNGV. The DNA of the CDR3 is TGTGCCAGCAGCTTAGGCGGGAGGACCTACGAGCAGTACTTC. This sequence encodes CASSLGGRTYEQYF.

This chain joins TRBV28 and TRBJ1-5; 8 bases are a match to TRBD1. Germline V CDR1 and CDR2: MDHEN, SYDVKM. The V segment lost 6 bases and the J segment 6 bases; nucleotides outside the gene matches: 1. The CDR3 consists of 12 residues. The CDR3 sequence is CASSRGLQPQHF. The CDR3 nucleotides are TGTGCCAGCAGCAGGGGGCTTCAGCCCCAGCATTTT.

The chain is built from TRBV29-1 and TRBJ1-4, with D uncertain. Germline CDR1 is SQVTM and CDR2 is ANQGSEA. V lost 4 bases and J 7 bases, leaving 13 bases between the germline ends. This CDR3 is 13 amino acids long. DNA of the CDR3: TGCAGCGTTGGGTTGGCGGGGAGTGAAAAACTGTTTTTT. As protein: CSVGLAGSEKLFF.

The chain has TRBV2 and TRBJ2-1; D perhaps matches TRBD2 (6 bases). The germline V gene encodes CDR1 SNHLY and CDR2 FYNNEI. This CDR3 comprises 15 residues. V shed 9 bases and J shed 7 bases, with 22 bases lying between them. The CDR3 DNA sequence: TGTGCCAGTGTACTAGGCGGGGCGTTCAAGAATGAGCAGTTCTTC. Translation: CASVLGGAFKNEQFF.

This chain links TRBV6-1 with TRBJ1-5; D remains unclear. This CDR3 spans 13 amino acids. The germline CDR1 and CDR2 sequences are MNHNS and SASEGT. The V end was cut by 5 bases, the J end by 4 bases, with 9 bases between. The CDR3 loop is CASSWAWNQPQHF. CDR3 DNA: TGTGCCAGCAGTTGGGCGTGGAATCAGCCCCAGCATTTT.